One sample yielded the 3 T cell receptor beta chains listed below, sequenced in a study of blood T cell repertoires in COVID-19. Some clones are missing from TCRdb's copy, which holds only in-frame ones; the method was immunoSEQ multiplex PCR. The sample has about 180,000 clones, roughly 88% seen once. The source material was peripheral blood. These receptors all stem from a woman aged 40 to 50 with COVID-19, enrolled during active disease.

The chain is built from TRBV28 and TRBJ1-5; D gene uncertain. Germline V gene sequence: CDR1 MDHEN, CDR2 SYDVKM. This CDR3 region has 14 residues. V dropped 9 bases and J dropped 0 bases, with 12 bases sitting between them. In DNA form, the CDR3 reads TGTGCCAGTCGTAGGAGGCTTAGCAATCAGCCCCAGCATTTT. Its translation is CASRRRLSNQPQHF.

This chain links TRBV5-6 with TRBJ2-3; possible D gene TRBD2, 6 bases. V lost 4 bases, J lost 1 base, and 13 bases lay in between. Germline CDR1 reads SGHDT; CDR2 reads YYEEEE. This CDR3 spans 15 amino acids. The DNA of the CDR3 is TGTGCCAGCAGCCCGGGCTGGGGGGGCACAGATACGCAGTATTTT. This translates into CASSPGWGGTDTQYF. The entire variable domain, with the rest obtained from reference TRBV5-6 and TRBJ2-3, is as follows: DAGVTQSPTHLIKTRGQQVTLRCSPKSGHDTVSWYQQALGQGPQFIFQYYEEEERQRGNFPDRFSGHQFPNYSSELNVNALLLGDSALYLCASSPGWGGTDTQYFGPGTRLTVL.

This clone was recorded only once. The CDR3 protein is CASSHSLGGSSYNEQFF. The CDR3 DNA reads TGTGCCAGCAGCCACTCTCTGGGCGGGAGTTCCTACAATGAGCAGTTCTTC. The J gene is TRBJ2-1, the V gene TRBV7-6; 7 bases line up with TRBD2. Germline CDR1 SGHVS, CDR2 FNYEAQ. The trim removed 5 bases at V and 1 base at J, leaving 11 bases unmatched. This CDR3 contains 17 residues.